This T cell receptor beta chain was recorded in a study of blood T cell repertoires in COVID-19 (TCRdb year 2020). Describing the broader study: Samples from collaborators originated in the United States, Italy and Spain and spanned both the acute and convalescent phases of COVID-19. The material from the prospective study consisted of cDNA or gDNA derived from T cells, B-cell-depleted T cells, or PBMCs. Deeply sampled blood TCRbeta repertoires from subjects exposed to, actively infected with, or recovered from COVID-19 were included in the dataset. The repertoires were released in a freely available public database meant as a resource for research on the immune response to SARS-CoV-2. Samples were obtained from the ongoing ImmuneRACE study (first 160 participants) and from some 1,200 subjects provided by 6 global collaborators. Sample metadata almost always included a de-identified subject ID, COVID-19 status, age in years and sex. HLA class I and class II types, where available, came from metadata supplied by the sample provider rather than from assay-based typing. General findings and caveats noted by the study authors: How much clinical and demographic metadata was included differed by source and by participant, and the metadata was provided uncurated.

Taken from the germline V gene, the CDR1 and CDR2 loops are SNHLY and FYNNEI. The CDR3 measures 12 amino acids from cysteine to phenylalanine. The CDR3 DNA has 36 bases and is translated from base 1. From V the trimming removes 7 bases and from J it removes 5 bases, while the gene matches leave 3 bases of the junction unaccounted for. Collaborating institutions collected whole blood in K2EDTA tubes following their own protocols. For TCRbeta analysis, collaborators shipped samples in one of three forms: frozen whole blood, isolated PBMCs, or DNA extracted from either of those sample types. The immunoSEQ Assay, a bias-controlled multiplex PCR, was used to amplify TCRbeta CDR3 regions from genomic DNA. On the study's bioinformatics: Within the assay, amplification of reference gene primers was used to estimate how many nucleated cells each sample contained. To quantify the absolute abundance of each unique TCRbeta CDR3 rearrangement, sequence reads were collapsed and filtered. For each sample, productive Simpson clonality was calculated as the square root of Simpson's diversity index across productive rearrangements. TCRdb retrieved this table from immuneACCESS and kept in-frame rearrangements only. Not all clones are present; in checked studies, unresolved V genes account for under half, and no reason is known for the remainder. The DNA gave D and trimming, while V, J and clone size come from that table. The sample table lists 120,000 to 150,000 clones, roughly nine tenths of them with a count of one. About 1.6% of the sample comes from the top ten.

Comments on this clone: Its antigen is still unknown. No clone much larger than this one lies a single base away; base qualities are absent.

The chain uses TRBV2 and TRBJ2-3, with TRBD2 identical over 7 junction bases. Sequencing used peripheral blood. The clonotype was recovered from a human donor in a cohort sampled during active COVID-19. The nucleotide sequence reads TGTGCCAGCAAACGGGAGGTAGATACGCAGTATTTT. Its amino acids are CASKREVDTQYF.